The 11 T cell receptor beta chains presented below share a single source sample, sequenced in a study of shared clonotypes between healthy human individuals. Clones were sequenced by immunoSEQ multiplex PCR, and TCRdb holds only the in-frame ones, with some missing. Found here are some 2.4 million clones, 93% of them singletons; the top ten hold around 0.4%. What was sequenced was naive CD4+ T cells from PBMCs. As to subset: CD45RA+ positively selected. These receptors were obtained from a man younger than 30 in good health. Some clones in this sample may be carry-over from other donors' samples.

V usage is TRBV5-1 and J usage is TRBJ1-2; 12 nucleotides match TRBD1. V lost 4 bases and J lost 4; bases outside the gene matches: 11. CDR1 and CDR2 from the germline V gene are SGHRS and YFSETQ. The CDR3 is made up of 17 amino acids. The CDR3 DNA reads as TGCGCCAGCAGCGCGGGCGGGACAGGGGGCGAGAGCTATGGCTACACCTTC. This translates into CASSAGGTGGESYGYTF.

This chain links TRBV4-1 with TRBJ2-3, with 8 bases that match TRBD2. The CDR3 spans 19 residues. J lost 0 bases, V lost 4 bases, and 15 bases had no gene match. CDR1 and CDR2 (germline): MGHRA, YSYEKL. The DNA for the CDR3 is TGCGCCAGCAGCCCTCCCGCCGGCGGGGGGACCGCTAGCACAGATACGCAGTATTTT. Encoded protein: CASSPPAGGGTASTDTQYF.

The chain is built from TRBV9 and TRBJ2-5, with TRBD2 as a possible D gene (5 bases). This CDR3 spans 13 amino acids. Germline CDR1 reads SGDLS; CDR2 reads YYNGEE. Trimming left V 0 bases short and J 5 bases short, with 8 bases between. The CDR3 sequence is CASSVGTWETQYF. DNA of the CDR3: TGTGCCAGCAGCGTAGGGACTTGGGAGACCCAGTACTTC.

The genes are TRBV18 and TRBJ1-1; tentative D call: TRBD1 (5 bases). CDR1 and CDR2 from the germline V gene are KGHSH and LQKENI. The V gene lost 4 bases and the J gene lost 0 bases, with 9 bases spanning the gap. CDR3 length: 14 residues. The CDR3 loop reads CASSRIGVNTEAFF. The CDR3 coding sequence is TGTGCCAGCTCACGCATAGGGGTGAACACTGAAGCTTTCTTT.

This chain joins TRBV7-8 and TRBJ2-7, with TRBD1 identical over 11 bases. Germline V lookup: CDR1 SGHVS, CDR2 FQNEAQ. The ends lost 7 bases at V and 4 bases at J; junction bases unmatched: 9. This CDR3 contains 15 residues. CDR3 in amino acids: CASNQAGQGVYEQYF. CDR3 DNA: TGTGCCAGCAACCAGGCGGGACAGGGGGTTTACGAGCAGTACTTC.

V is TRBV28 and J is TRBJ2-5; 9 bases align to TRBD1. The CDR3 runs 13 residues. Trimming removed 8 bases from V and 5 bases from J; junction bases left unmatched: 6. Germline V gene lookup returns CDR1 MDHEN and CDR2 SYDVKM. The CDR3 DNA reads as TGTGCCAGCCAAACCGGGACAGGGGAGACCCAGTACTTC. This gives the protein CASQTGTGETQYF.

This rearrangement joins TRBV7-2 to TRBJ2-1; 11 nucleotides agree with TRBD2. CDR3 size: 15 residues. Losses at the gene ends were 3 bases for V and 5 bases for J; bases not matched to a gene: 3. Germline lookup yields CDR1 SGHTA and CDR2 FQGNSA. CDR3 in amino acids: CASSLGTSGHNEQFF. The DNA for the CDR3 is TGTGCCAGCAGCTTGGGGACTAGCGGACACAATGAGCAGTTCTTC.

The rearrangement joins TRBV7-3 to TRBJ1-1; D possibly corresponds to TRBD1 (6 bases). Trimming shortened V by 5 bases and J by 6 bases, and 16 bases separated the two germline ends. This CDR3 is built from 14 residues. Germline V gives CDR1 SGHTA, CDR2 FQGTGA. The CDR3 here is CASSPPPGGAEAFF. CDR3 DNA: TGTGCCAGCAGCCCACCCCCCGGGGGCGCTGAAGCTTTCTTT.

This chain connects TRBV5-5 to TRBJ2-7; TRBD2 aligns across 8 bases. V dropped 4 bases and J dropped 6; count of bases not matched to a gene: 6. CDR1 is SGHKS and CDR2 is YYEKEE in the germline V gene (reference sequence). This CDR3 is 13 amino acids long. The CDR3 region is CASSREGIGEQYF. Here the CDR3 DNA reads TGTGCCAGCAGCCGGGAGGGTATAGGCGAGCAGTACTTC.

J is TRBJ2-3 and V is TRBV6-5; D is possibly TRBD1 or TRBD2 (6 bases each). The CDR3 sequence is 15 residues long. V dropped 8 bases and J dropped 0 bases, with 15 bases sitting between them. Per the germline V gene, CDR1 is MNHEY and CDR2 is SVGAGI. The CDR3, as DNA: TGTGCCAGCTCTTGGGGGGCGGGAAGCACAGATACGCAGTATTTT. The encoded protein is CASSWGAGSTDTQYF.

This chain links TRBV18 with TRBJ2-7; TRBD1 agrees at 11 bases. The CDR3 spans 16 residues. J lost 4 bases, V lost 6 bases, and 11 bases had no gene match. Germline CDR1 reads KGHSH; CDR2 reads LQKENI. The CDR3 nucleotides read TGTGCCAGCTCCCCGAAAGGACAGGGGGCGCGATACGAGCAGTACTTC. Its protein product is CASSPKGQGARYEQYF.